Here is one TCR beta chain with its context. This specimen belongs to a study of CD8 T cells in Susac syndrome. Between the trimmed V and J ends, which lost 0 bases and 8 bases, there was a span of 5 bases. The length of the CDR3 is 11 residues. Germline loops: CDR1 SGHTA, CDR2 FQGTGA. TCR beta sequences were obtained from blood CD8+ and CD4+ T cells. While CD8+ and CD4+ T cells were isolated negatively, TEMRA cells were enriched by FACS. After extraction with the RNeasy kit, roughly 0.45 to 1 ug of the RNA was reverse transcribed using random hexamers. Amplification of TCR beta CDR3 used immunoSEQ multiplex PCR across 54 Vbeta and 13 Jbeta. TCRdb called the immunoSEQ multiplex PCR reads again in MiXCR, with one record for every CDR3 protein. The profile shows approximately 180,000 distinct CDR3 sequences, approximately 96% of them singletons.

The V and J genes are TRBV7-3 and TRBJ2-7, with D possibly called TRBD1 or TRBD2 (5 bases each). This receptor was obtained from a human donor with multiple sclerosis. The specimen was CD4+ T cells from PBMCs. DNA of the CDR3: TGTGCCAGCAGCTTAACGGGACAGCAGTACTTC. The encoded protein is CASSLTGQQYF.